The 10 T cell receptor beta chains given below trace back to one sample, sequenced in a study of PD-L1 blockade in urothelial cancer. Data came from immunoSEQ multiplex PCR; TCRdb stores just in-frame clones and leaves some out. The sample contains fewer than 35,000 clones, 75% to 90% of which appear only once. The starting material was PBMCs, obtained around atezolizumab (anti-PD-L1) treatment. The source of these receptors is a man between 45 and 60 years old with urothelial cancer.

This rearrangement joins TRBV10-1 to TRBJ2-7, with TRBD2 matching over 11 bases. V dropped 4 bases and J dropped 0; count of bases not matched to a gene: 2. This CDR3 has 15 amino acids. CDR1 is WNHNN and CDR2 is SYGVQD in the germline V gene (reference sequence). CDR3 coding DNA: TGCGCCAGCAGTGCTACTAGCGGGAGCTCCTACGAGCAGTACTTC. It encodes CASSATSGSSYEQYF.

To note about this clone: The sample has other DNA sequences that encode this CDR3 too. This chain connects TRBV18 to TRBJ1-2; no clear D gene. Germline assignment: CDR1 KGHSH and CDR2 LQKENI. Trimming stripped 3 bases from V and 2 bases from J, with 7 bases between. The length of the CDR3 is 13 residues. Here the CDR3 reads CASSPGANYGYTF. In DNA form, the CDR3 reads TGTGCCAGCTCACCGGGAGCAAACTATGGCTACACCTTC. Drawing the rest from reference TRBV18 and TRBJ1-2, the complete variable domain is NAGVMQNPRHLVRRRGQEARLRCSPMKGHSHVYWYRQLPEEGLKFMVYLQKENIIDESGMPKERFSAEFPKEGPSILRIQQVVRGDSAAYFCASSPGANYGYTFGSGTRLTVV.

The rearrangement uses TRBV28 and TRBJ2-1; 9 bases line up with TRBD1. Germline assignment: CDR1 MDHEN and CDR2 SYDVKM. The length of the CDR3 is 12 residues. J was trimmed by 13 bases and V by 5 bases; bases with no gene match: 6. CDR3 nucleotides: TGTGCCAGCAGTCTACAGGGGGCCTTCCAGTTCTTC. Its translation: CASSLQGAFQFF.

V and J are TRBV7-9 and TRBJ1-4; 7 nucleotides agree with TRBD1. Germline trimming cut 2 bases from V and 8 bases from J; bases unmatched to any gene: 8. The germline gives CDR1 SEHNR, CDR2 FQNEAQ (reference sequence). This CDR3 has 15 residues. The CDR3 spells CASSLTGQGGEKLFF. The CDR3 DNA follows: TGTGCCAGCAGCTTAACTGGGCAGGGGGGAGAAAAACTGTTTTTT.

The table lists this clone with a few counts. The CDR3 sequence is CASSRLGGKGYGYTF. For the CDR3, the DNA is TGTGCCAGCAGCCGTCTGGGGGGAAAGGGCTATGGCTACACCTTC. The chain is built from TRBV5-4 and TRBJ1-2; weak D call: TRBD1 (5 bases). This CDR3 spans 15 amino acids. The V gene's germline CDR1 is SGHNT and CDR2 YYREEE (reference sequence). Trimming left V 4 bases short and J 4 bases short, with 17 bases between.

The J gene is TRBJ2-3, the V gene TRBV6-6, with 11 bases identical to TRBD2. Germline loops: CDR1 MNHNY, CDR2 SVGAGI (reference sequence). The CDR3 sequence is 14 residues long. The junction had 11 bases not matched to a gene; V was cut back by 11 bases and J by 7 bases. The CDR3 coding sequence is TGTGCCTGCCGTAGCGGGGGGGCCGGGAATACGCAGTATTTT. This codes for CACRSGGAGNTQYF.

In this sample, this clone turned up once. V and J are TRBV5-1 and TRBJ2-3; 9 bases agree with TRBD1. CDR1 SGHRS and CDR2 YFSETQ come from the germline V gene. Losses at the gene ends were 4 bases for V and 0 bases for J; bases not matched to a gene: 9. This CDR3 is built from 17 residues. The CDR3 loop reads CASSPYRGHISTDTQYF. CDR3 coding DNA: TGCGCCAGCAGCCCCTACAGGGGGCATATAAGCACAGATACGCAGTATTTT.

The chain combines TRBV10-3 with TRBJ2-7; 9 positions match TRBD1. The ends lost 8 bases at V and 5 bases at J; junction bases unmatched: 10. This CDR3 has 14 amino acids. Germline loops: CDR1 ENHRY, CDR2 SYGVKD. CDR3 sequence: CAIGLSTGGNEQYF. The CDR3 DNA reads TGTGCCATCGGGTTGAGTACAGGGGGCAACGAGCAGTACTTC.

This chain uses TRBV28 with TRBJ1-3; D is uncertain. CDR1 and CDR2 (germline): MDHEN, SYDVKM. This CDR3 has 14 residues. Deletions cut 6 bases from V and 2 bases from J, with 11 bases between. The CDR3 protein is CASSLGLAGNTIYF. CDR3 coding DNA: TGTGCCAGCAGCTTAGGGCTGGCTGGAAACACCATATATTTT.

V and J are TRBV21-1 and TRBJ1-6; the DNA was not compared with TRBD1, the D call given in the table. TRBV21-1 is classified as a pseudogene. The CDR3 extends over 15 amino acids. The CDR3 region is CASSKDSSYNSPLHF. The CDR3 DNA reads TGTGCCAGCAGCAAAGACAGCTCCTATAATTCACCCCTCCACTTT.